This T cell receptor (beta chain) was captured in a study of cytotoxic CD8 clonotypes in ibrutinib-treated CLL. Study-level points and caveats: Clonality increased at ibrutinib response and stayed stable in sustained remission. At progression, however, it fell back toward baseline. Public clonotypes (which were uncommon) either contracted or remained stable on treatment.

The CDR3 is 15 residues long. The germline V gene encodes CDR1 PRHDT and CDR2 FYEKMQ (reference sequence). V shed 3 bases and J 0 bases; nucleotides not matched to a gene: 2. The table came from immunoSEQ multiplex PCR; TCRdb's copy has only in-frame clones and leaves some out. The sample has roughly 190,000 clones, around three quarters seen once; the top ten hold 13%. Turning to this clone: The target antigen is unknown.

From cryopreserved PBMCs came around 2 micrograms of genomic DNA used for TCR beta libraries. The TCR sequence derives from a human donor with chronic lymphocytic leukemia. This chain connects TRBV13 to TRBJ2-3, with 8 bases lining up with TRBD2. The sequences come from PBMCs, collected after 24 months of ibrutinib treatment. The CDR3 DNA reads TGTGCCAGCAGCTTTAGCGGGACTAGCACAGATACGCAGTATTTT. Translated, it gives CASSFSGTSTDTQYF.